This entry lists 7 T cell receptor beta chains sequenced from one sample in a study of neurological immune-mediated disorders. TCRdb recomputed calls from the 5' RACE reads with MiXCR, one row per CDR3 protein. The sample records about 99,000 distinct CDR3 sequences, roughly a tenth being singletons. Time point here: longitudinal time-point 3. Sequenced material: PBMCs. The receptors come from a female donor with HTLV-1-associated myelopathy (HAM/TSP).

This clonotype was observed many times. The chain is built from TRBV5-1 and TRBJ1-6, with a possible D match to TRBD1 (5 bases). Deletions cut 3 bases from V and 5 bases from J, with 21 bases between. The germline V gene has CDR1 SGHRS and CDR2 YFSETQ. The CDR3 has 18 amino acids. The CDR3: CASSSGLRGGLNNSPLHF. In nucleotides, the CDR3 is TGCGCCAGCAGCTCCGGTCTTAGGGGCGGCTTGAATAATTCACCCCTCCACTTT.

Many counts were recorded for this clonotype. The gene calls are TRBV14 and TRBJ2-1; 15 nucleotides agree with TRBD2. Germline CDR1 reads SGHDN; CDR2 reads FVKESK. With 4 bases clipped from V and 7 bases from J, the junction kept 11 bases outside the gene matches. CDR3 size: 18 residues. For the CDR3, the DNA is TGTGCCAGCAGCCTAAGTCCGGGACTAGCGGGGGGAATTAATGAGCAGTTCTTC. Translated: CASSLSPGLAGGINEQFF. The variable domain in full, with the rest retrieved from reference TRBV14 and TRBJ2-1, is EAGVTQFPSHSVIEKGQTVTLRCDPISGHDNLYWYRRVMGKEIKFLLHFVKESKQDESGMPNNRFLAERTGGTYSTLKVQPAELEDSGVYFCASSLSPGLAGGINEQFFGPGTRLTVL.

This clonotype was picked up a small number of times. The chain employs TRBV12-3 or TRBV12-4 and TRBJ2-7; D possibly corresponds to TRBD2 (6 bases). V lost 3 bases to trimming and J lost 6 bases, with 15 bases between them. CDR3 length: 14 amino acids. In nucleotides, the CDR3 is TGTGCCAGCAGTTTTCAGCTAGCGCTTGCCGAGCAGTACTTC. It yields the protein CASSFQLALAEQYF.

This clonotype appeared many times. This chain connects TRBV5-1 to TRBJ2-5, with D tentatively TRBD1 (6 bases). Germline-derived CDR1 and CDR2 are SGHRS and YFSETQ. This CDR3 spans 16 amino acids. V dropped 0 bases and J dropped 5 bases, with 17 bases sitting between them. As DNA, the CDR3 is TGCGCCAGCAGCTTGGAACCGAGCAGGGGCGGGGAGACCCAGTACTTC. Protein: CASSLEPSRGGETQYF.

This clonotype occurred many times. V and J are TRBV28 and TRBJ2-7, with no clear D. The CDR3 has 12 amino acids. CDR1 and CDR2 from the germline V gene are MDHEN and SYDVKM. Trimming pared 3 bases from V and 7 bases from J, leaving 10 bases between. The CDR3 loop reads CASSLTGREQYF. CDR3 DNA sequence: TGTGCCAGCAGTTTGACCGGCCGGGAGCAGTACTTC.

Many counts were recorded for this clonotype. CDR3 DNA sequence: TGTGCCAGCAGTCTACTAGGAGGGGGCTACAATGAGCAGTTCTTC. It encodes CASSLLGGGYNEQFF. This sequence joins TRBV12-3 or TRBV12-4 and TRBJ2-1; TRBD1 or TRBD2 may be the D gene (6 bases each). The V end lost 5 bases, the J end lost 3 bases, and 14 bases lay between the germline ends. The CDR3 consists of 15 residues.

The CDR3 DNA sequence: TGTGCCAGCAGGACAGGGGGCGCAGGAGAATCTGAAGCTTTCTTT. It is translated as CASRTGGAGESEAFF. J is TRBJ1-1 and V is TRBV6-5; 10 nucleotides align to TRBD1. V shed 6 bases, J shed 6 bases, and the junction held 10 bases outside the gene matches. Germline lookup yields CDR1 MNHEY and CDR2 SVGAGI. This CDR3 comprises 15 residues.